The present T cell receptor beta chain was sequenced within a study of shared clonotypes between healthy human individuals. Study-wide background: Per donor, CD8 memory used one plate, CD8 naive used two, CD4 memory used three and CD4 naive used three.

The naive CD8 subset, CD45RO-negative cells positively selected for CCR7, excluded terminally differentiated effector memory CD45RA+ cells. As concerns this clone: The germline gene is not matched at one end of the junction; a read error may be the cause. The identical CDR3 is also encoded by other nucleotide sequences in the sample.

Only in-frame clones appear in the TCRdb table, and some are missing; sequencing was by immunoSEQ multiplex PCR. The table records about 2 million clones, roughly 95% of them present only once. The CDR3 is 15 residues long. Germline V gene data show CDR1 as MNHNS and CDR2 as SASEGT. This sequence was found in a man between 18 and 29 years old in good health. The chain combines TRBV6-1 with TRBJ2-6, with D maybe TRBD2 (6 bases). The sample consisted of naive CD8+ T cells sorted from blood. DNA for the CDR3: TGTGCCACCAGTGACGGAGGGCTCGGGGCCAACGTCCTGACTTTC. Protein sequence: CATSDGGLGANVLTF.